This TCR beta chain was identified during a study of blood T cell repertoires in COVID-19. Under the authors' procedure: Reference gene primer amplification gave estimated nucleated cell counts. Assay: immunoSEQ multiplex PCR; the TCRdb copy retains only in-frame clones and omits some. The V and J calls and clone size were taken over from that table, and D and trimming were inferred from the DNA. There are under 300,000 clones in the sample; roughly four fifths occur only once, and 8% to 10% lies in the top ten. CDR1 is LNHDA, CDR2 SQIVND, per germline (reference sequence). Losses at the gene ends were 3 bases for V and 8 bases for J; bases not matched to a gene: 4. This CDR3 contains 14 residues.

Material for sequencing was peripheral blood. The J gene is TRBJ1-4, the V gene TRBV19; 9 nucleotides agree with TRBD1. The TCR comes from a woman aged 45-65 years who had recovered from COVID-19. This CDR3 reads CASSIGQGIEKLFF. The CDR3 coding sequence is TGTGCCAGTAGTATCGGACAGGGGATCGAAAAACTGTTTTTT.